The T cell receptor (beta chain) described here comes from a study of CD8 T cells in ankylosing spondylitis. TCRdb fed the 5' RACE reads into MiXCR, producing one record per CDR3 protein. The data hold under 400,000 distinct CDR3 sequences, with under 14% observed a single time. The CDR3 sequence is 15 residues long. V shed 11 bases, J shed 5 bases, and the junction held 13 bases outside the gene matches. Germline CDR1 reads ENHRY; CDR2 reads SYGVKD. In its sample, this clonotype was seen many times. Material: blood, either unsorted or a sorted T cell fraction (not recorded which). The chain is built from TRBV10-3 and TRBJ2-2; 8 bases fit TRBD1. The sequence was collected from a female donor with ankylosing spondylitis or in good health (not recorded which). This chain's CDR3 is CAVSTPQGATGELFF. As DNA, the CDR3 is TGTGCCGTTTCTACCCCGCAGGGGGCTACCGGGGAGCTGTTTTTT.